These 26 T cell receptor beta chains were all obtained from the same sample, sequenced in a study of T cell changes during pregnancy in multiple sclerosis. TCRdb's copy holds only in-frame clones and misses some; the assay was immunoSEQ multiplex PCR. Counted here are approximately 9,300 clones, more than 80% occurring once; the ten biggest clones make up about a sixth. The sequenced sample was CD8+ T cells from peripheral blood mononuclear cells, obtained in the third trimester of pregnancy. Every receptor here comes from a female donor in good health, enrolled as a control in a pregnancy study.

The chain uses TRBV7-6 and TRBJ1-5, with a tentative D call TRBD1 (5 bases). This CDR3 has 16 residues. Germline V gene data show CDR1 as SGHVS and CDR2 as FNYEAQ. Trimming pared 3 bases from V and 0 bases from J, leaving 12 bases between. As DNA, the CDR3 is TGTGCCAGCAGCTTTGGGGCGAGATATAGCAATCAGCCCCAGCATTTT. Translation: CASSFGARYSNQPQHF.

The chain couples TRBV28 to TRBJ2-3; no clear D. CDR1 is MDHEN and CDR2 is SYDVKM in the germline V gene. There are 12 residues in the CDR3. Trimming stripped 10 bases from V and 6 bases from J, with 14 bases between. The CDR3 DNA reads TGTGCCACCAGCGACTCCGGGGATACGCAGTATTTT. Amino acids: CATSDSGDTQYF. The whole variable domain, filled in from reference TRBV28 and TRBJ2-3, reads DVKVTQSSRYLVKRTGEKVFLECVQDMDHENMFWYRQDPGLGLRLIYFSYDVKMKEKGDIPEGYSVSREKKERFSLILESASTNQTSMYLCATSDSGDTQYFGPGTRLTVL.

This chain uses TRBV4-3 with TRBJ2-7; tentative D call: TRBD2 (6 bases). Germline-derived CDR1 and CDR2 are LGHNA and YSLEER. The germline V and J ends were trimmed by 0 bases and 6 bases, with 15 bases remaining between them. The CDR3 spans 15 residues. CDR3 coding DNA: TGCGCCAGCAGCCAAGAGAGGGGAGGCCCTTCCGAGCAGTACTTC. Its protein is CASSQERGGPSEQYF.

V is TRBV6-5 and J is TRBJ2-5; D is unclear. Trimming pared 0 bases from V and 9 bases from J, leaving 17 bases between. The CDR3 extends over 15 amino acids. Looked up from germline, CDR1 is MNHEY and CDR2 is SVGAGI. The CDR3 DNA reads TGTGCCAGCAGTTACTCGAATGGTCCTTTAACGGCCCAGTACTTC. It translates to CASSYSNGPLTAQYF.

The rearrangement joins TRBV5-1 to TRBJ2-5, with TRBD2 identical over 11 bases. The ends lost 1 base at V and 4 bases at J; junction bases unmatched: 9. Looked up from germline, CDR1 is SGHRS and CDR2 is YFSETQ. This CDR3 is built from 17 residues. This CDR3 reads CASSLSLAGGVGETQYF. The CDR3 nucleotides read TGCGCCAGCAGCTTGTCCCTAGCGGGAGGCGTGGGAGAGACCCAGTACTTC.

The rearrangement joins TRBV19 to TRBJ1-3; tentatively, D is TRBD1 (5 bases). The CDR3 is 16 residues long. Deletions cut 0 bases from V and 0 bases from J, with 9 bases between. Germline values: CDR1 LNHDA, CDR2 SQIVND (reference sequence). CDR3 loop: CASSIDRAISGNTIYF. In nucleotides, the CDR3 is TGTGCCAGTAGTATAGACAGGGCCATCTCTGGAAACACCATATATTTT.

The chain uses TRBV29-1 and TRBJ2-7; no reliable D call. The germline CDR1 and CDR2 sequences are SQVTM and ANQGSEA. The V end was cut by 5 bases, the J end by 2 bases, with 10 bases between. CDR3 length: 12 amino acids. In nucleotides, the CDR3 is TGCAGCGTTATGGGCCTCACCTACGAGCAGTACTTC. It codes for CSVMGLTYEQYF.

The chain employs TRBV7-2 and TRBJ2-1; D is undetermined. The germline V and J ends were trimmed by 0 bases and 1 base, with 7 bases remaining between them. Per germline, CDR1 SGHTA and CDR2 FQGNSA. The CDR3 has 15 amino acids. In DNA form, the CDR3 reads TGTGCCAGCAGCTTAGCTCGACTTTCCTACAATGAGCAGTTCTTC. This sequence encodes CASSLARLSYNEQFF. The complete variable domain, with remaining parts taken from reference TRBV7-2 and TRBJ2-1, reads GAGVSQSPSNKVTEKGKDVELRCDPISGHTALYWYRQSLGQGLEFLIYFQGNSAPDKSGLPSDRFSAERTGGSVSTLTIQRTQQEDSAVYLCASSLARLSYNEQFFGPGTRLTVL.

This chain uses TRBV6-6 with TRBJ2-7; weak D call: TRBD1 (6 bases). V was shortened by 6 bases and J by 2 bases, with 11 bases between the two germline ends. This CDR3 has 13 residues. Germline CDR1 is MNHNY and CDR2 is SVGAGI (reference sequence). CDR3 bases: TGTGCCAGCAGGCCACAGGGAGCCTACGAGCAGTACTTC. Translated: CASRPQGAYEQYF.

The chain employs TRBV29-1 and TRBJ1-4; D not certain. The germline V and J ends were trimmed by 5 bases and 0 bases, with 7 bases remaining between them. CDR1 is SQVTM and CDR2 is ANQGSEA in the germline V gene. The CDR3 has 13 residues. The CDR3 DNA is TGCAGCGTTTACACCGCAACTAATGAAAAACTGTTTTTT. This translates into CSVYTATNEKLFF. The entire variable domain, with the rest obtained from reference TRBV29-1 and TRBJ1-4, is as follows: SAVISQKPSRDICQRGTSLTIQCQVDSQVTMMFWYRQQPGQSLTLIATANQGSEATYESGFVIDKFPISRPNLTFSTLTVSNMSPEDSSIYLCSVYTATNEKLFFGSGTQLSVL.

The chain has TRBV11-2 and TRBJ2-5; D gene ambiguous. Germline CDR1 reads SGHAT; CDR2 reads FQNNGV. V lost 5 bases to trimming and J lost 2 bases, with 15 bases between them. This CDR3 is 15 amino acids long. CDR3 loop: CASSPHVGSQETQYF. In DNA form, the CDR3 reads TGTGCCAGCAGCCCCCACGTGGGCAGTCAAGAGACCCAGTACTTC.

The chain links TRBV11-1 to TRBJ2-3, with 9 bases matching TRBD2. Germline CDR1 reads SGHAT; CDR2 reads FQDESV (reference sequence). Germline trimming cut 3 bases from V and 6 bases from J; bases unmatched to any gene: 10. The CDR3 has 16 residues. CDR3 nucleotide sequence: TGTGCCAGCAGCTTTTTAGGTAACCTAGCGGGGGATACGCAGTATTTT. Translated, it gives CASSFLGNLAGDTQYF.

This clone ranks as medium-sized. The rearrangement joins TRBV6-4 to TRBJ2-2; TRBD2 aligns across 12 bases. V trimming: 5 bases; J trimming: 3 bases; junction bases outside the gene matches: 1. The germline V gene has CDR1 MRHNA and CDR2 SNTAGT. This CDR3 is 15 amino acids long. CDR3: CASSWTSGDTGELFF. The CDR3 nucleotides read TGTGCCAGCAGTTGGACTAGCGGGGACACCGGGGAGCTGTTTTTT.

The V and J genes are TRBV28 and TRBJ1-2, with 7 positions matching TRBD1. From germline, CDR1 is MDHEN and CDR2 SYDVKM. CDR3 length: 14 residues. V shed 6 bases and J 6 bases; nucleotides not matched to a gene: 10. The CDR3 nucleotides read TGTGCCAGCAGACCACCCGAGACAGGGAATGGCTACACCTTC. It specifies CASRPPETGNGYTF.

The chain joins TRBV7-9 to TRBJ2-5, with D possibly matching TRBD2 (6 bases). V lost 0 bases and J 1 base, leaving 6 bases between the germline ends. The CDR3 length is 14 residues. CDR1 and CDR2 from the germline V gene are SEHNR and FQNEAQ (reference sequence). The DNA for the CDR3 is TGTGCCAGCAGCTTAGCGGGGGGCCAAGAGACCCAGTACTTC. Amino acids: CASSLAGGQETQYF.

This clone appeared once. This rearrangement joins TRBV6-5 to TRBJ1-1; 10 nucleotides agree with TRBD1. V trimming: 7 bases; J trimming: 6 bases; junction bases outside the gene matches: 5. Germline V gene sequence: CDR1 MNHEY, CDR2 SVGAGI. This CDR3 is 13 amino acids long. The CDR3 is CASTGTGASEAFF. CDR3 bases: TGTGCCAGCACGGGGACAGGGGCCTCTGAAGCTTTCTTT.

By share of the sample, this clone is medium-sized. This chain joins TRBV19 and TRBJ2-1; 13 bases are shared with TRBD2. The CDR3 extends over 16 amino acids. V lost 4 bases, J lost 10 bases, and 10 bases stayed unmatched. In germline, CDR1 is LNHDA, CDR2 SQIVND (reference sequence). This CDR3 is CASSTSGTSGAEEQFF. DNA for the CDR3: TGTGCCAGTAGTACCTCCGGGACTAGCGGGGCAGAAGAGCAGTTCTTC.

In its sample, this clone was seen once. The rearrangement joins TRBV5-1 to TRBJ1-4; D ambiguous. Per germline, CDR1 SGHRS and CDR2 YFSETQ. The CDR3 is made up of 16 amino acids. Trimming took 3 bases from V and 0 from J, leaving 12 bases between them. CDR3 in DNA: TGCGCCAGCAGCTCCACAGTATCCGCAACTAATGAAAAACTGTTTTTT. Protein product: CASSSTVSATNEKLFF.

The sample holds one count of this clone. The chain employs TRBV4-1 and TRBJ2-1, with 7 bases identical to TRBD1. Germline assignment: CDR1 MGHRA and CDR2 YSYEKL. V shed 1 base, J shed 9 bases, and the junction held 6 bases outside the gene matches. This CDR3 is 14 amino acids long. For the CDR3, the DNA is TGCGCCAGCAGCCAAGTTACAGGGGCAGGTGAGCAGTTCTTC. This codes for CASSQVTGAGEQFF.

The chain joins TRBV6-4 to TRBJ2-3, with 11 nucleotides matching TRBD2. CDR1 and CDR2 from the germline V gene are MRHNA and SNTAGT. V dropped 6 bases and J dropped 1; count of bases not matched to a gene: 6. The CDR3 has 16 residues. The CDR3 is CASSVGTSGGTDTQYF. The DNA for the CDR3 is TGTGCCAGCAGCGTAGGGACTAGCGGTGGCACAGATACGCAGTATTTT.

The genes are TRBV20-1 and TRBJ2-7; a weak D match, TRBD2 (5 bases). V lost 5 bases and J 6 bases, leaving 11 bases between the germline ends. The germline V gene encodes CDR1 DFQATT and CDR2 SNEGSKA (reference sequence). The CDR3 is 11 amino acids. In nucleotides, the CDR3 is TGCAGTGCTCTACACCTAGCCGAGCAGTACTTC. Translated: CSALHLAEQYF.

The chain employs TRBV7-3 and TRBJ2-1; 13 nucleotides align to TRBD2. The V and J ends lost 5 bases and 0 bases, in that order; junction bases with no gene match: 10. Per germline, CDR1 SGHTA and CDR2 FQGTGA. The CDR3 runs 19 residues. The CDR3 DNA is TGTGCCAGCAGCAGCGGACTAGCGGGGGTTCGAAGCTCCTACAATGAGCAGTTCTTC. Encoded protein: CASSSGLAGVRSSYNEQFF.

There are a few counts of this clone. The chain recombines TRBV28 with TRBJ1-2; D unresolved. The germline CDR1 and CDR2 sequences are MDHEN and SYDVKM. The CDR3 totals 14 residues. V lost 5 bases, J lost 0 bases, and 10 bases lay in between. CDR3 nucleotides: TGTGCCAGCAGTGACTCCGGAGCTAACTATGGCTACACCTTC. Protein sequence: CASSDSGANYGYTF.

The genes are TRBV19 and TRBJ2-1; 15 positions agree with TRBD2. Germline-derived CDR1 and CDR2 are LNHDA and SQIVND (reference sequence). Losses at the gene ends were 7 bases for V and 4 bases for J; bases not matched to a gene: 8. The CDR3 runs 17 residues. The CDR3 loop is CASMGGLAGGLYNEQFF. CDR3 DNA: TGTGCCAGTATGGGGGGACTAGCGGGGGGACTTTACAATGAGCAGTTCTTC.

The CDR3 is CASSVSGRITGELFF. In DNA form, the CDR3 reads TGTGCCAGCAGCGTCAGCGGGAGGATTACCGGGGAGCTGTTTTTT. The chain is built from TRBV9 and TRBJ2-2; 9 nucleotides match TRBD2. V lost 2 bases to trimming and J lost 5 bases; unmatched junction nucleotides: 4. The CDR3 loop spans 15 amino acids. Germline values: CDR1 SGDLS, CDR2 YYNGEE.

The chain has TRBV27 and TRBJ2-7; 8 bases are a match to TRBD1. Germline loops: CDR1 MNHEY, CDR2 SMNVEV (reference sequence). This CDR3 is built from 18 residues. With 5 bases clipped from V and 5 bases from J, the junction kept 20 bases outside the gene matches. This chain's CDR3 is CASSPSRTGSQLFHEQYF. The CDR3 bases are TGTGCCAGCAGTCCATCCCGGACAGGGAGTCAACTCTTCCACGAGCAGTACTTC.